The sequence of this TCR beta chain was determined in a study of blood T cell repertoires in COVID-19. Study as a whole: Specimens from acute and convalescent COVID-19 originated in the United States, Italy and Spain. T cells, B-cell-depleted T cells, or PBMCs supplied cDNA or gDNA.

In the authors' workflow: How many nucleated cells were present was estimated from reference gene primer amplification. Produced via immunoSEQ multiplex PCR; TCRdb's table is partial and in-frame only. Clone size and the V and J calls come from that table; the DNA yielded D and trimming. The table includes more than 65,000 clones, around nine tenths detected once. The germline V gene has CDR1 KGHSH and CDR2 LQKENI. V was pared by 6 bases and J by 1 base, with 14 bases of the junction left unmatched. The CDR3 runs to 17 residues. Sequencing was carried out using peripheral blood. The chain couples TRBV18 to TRBJ2-7, with 8 positions matching TRBD1. This clonotype originated in a human donor in a cohort sampled during active COVID-19. The CDR3 protein is CASSKTSPDRASYEQYF. CDR3 sequence (DNA): TGTGCCAGCTCTAAAACCTCTCCGGACAGGGCTTCCTACGAGCAGTACTTC.